The entry below gives a single T cell receptor (beta chain) sequence along with its context. Its target is unknown. The sample is drawn from a study of CD4 T cells in relation to SARS-CoV-2 and coronaviruses. Study background: ViraFEST: approximately ten-day antigen culture of PBMCs, then TCR beta CDR3 sequencing. Study results and limitations: Roughly three fifths of donors had memory CD4+ clonotypes crossrecognizing SARS-CoV-2 and common cold coronavirus spike.

CDR1 is SEHNR and CDR2 is FQNEAQ in the germline V gene (reference sequence). V dropped 1 base and J dropped 8 bases, with 11 bases sitting between them. The CDR3 is 14 amino acids. For around 11 days, 10^5 sorted CD4+ cells grew with T cell-depleted PBMCs and CEF. Survey-level TCR-beta sequencing used DNA from CEF-cultured naive and memory CD4+ T cells. The data were produced by immunoSEQ multiplex PCR, yet TCRdb's version contains in-frame clones alone and is incomplete. The data show about 37,000 clones, approximately 82% seen once. The receptor's source is an adult with COVID-19. The specimen was naive CD4+ T cells from PBMCs, cultured in vitro. This sample's subset: naive CD4+ T cells isolated by negative enrichment. The chain has TRBV7-9 and TRBJ1-4, with D possibly TRBD1 on 5 matching bases. The CDR3 nucleotides read TGTGCCAGCAGCTTAGTTGGGACGTCCGAAAAACTGTTTTTT. Amino acids: CASSLVGTSEKLFF.